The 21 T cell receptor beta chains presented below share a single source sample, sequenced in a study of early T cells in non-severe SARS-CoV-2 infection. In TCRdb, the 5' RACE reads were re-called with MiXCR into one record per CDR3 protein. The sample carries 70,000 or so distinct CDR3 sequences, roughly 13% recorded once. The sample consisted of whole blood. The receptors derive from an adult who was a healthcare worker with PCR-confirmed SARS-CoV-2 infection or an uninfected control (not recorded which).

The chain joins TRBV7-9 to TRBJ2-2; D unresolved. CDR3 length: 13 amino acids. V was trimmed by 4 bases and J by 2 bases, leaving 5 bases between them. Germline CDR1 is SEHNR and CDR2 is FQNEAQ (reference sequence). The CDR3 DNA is TGTGCCAGCAGCTGGGGTAACACCGGGGAGCTGTTTTTT. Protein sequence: CASSWGNTGELFF.

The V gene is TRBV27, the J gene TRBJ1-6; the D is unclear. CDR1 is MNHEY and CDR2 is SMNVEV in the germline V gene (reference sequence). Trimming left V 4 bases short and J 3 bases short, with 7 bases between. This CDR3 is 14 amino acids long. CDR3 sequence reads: CASSYGRYNSPLHF. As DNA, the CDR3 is TGTGCCAGCAGTTACGGGCGCTATAATTCACCCCTCCACTTT.

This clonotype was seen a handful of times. DNA of the CDR3: TGTGCCAGCAGCCAAGATAAAGGACTAGTTAGTGAGCAGTTCTTC. Amino acid sequence: CASSQDKGLVSEQFF. The chain employs TRBV3-1 and TRBJ2-1, with TRBD2 matching 7 bases. CDR1 is LGHDT, CDR2 YNNKEL, per germline (reference sequence). Trimming at V came to 0 bases and at J to 9 bases, leaving 8 bases not matched to a gene. This CDR3 has 15 residues.

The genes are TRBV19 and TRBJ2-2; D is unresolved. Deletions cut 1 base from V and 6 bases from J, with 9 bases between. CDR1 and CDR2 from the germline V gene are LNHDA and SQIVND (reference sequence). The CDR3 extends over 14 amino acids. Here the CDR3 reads CASSIGSLAGELFF. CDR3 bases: TGTGCCAGTAGTATAGGTTCGTTGGCCGGGGAGCTGTTTTTT.

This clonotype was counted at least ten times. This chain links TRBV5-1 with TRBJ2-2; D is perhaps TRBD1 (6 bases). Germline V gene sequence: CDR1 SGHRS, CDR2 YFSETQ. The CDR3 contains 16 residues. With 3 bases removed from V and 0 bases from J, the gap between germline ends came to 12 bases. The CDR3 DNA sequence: TGCGCCAGCAGCTCATTAGGGGGAGCGAACACCGGGGAGCTGTTTTTT. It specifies CASSSLGGANTGELFF.

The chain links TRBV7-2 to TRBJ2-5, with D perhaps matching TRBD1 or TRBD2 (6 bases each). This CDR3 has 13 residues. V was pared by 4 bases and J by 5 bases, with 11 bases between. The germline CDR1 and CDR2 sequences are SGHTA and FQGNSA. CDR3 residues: CASSWGAVETQYF. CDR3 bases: TGTGCCAGCAGCTGGGGGGCCGTTGAGACCCAGTACTTC.

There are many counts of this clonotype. CDR3 in amino acids: CASSSLWTREGNTIYF. CDR3 DNA: TGTGCCAGCAGCTCCCTTTGGACCCGTGAAGGAAACACCATATATTTT. The V and J genes are TRBV11-2 and TRBJ1-3; no firm D call. This CDR3 spans 16 amino acids. The germline CDR1 and CDR2 sequences are SGHAT and FQNNGV. Trimming pared 4 bases from V and 4 bases from J, leaving 17 bases between. Filled out from reference TRBV11-2 and TRBJ1-3, the complete variable domain reads EAGVAQSPRYKIIEKRQSVAFWCNPISGHATLYWYQQILGQGPKLLIQFQNNGVVDDSQLPKDRFSAERLKGVDSTLKIQPAKLEDSAVYLCASSSLWTREGNTIYFGEGSWLTVV.

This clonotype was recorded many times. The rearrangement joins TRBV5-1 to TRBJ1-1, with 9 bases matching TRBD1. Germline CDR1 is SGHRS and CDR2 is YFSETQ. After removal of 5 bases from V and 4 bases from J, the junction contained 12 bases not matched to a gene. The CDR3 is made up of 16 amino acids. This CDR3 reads CASRPGTGTEVTEAFF. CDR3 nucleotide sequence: TGCGCCAGCAGACCCGGGACAGGGACTGAGGTCACTGAAGCTTTCTTT. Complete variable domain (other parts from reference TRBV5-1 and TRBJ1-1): KAGVTQTPRYLIKTRGQQVTLSCSPISGHRSVSWYQQTPGQGLQFLFEYFSETQRNKGNFPGRFSGRQFSNSRSEMNVSTLELGDSALYLCASRPGTGTEVTEAFFGQGTRLTVV.

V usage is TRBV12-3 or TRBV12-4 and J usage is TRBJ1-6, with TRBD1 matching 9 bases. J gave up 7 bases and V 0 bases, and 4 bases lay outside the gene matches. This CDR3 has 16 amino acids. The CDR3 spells CASSLADRGGNSPLHF. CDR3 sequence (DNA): TGTGCCAGCAGTTTAGCGGACAGGGGAGGCAATTCACCCCTCCACTTT.

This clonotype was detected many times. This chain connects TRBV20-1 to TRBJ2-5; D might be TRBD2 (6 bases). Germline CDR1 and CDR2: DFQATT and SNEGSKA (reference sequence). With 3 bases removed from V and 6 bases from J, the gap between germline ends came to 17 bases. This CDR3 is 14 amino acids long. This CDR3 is CSASGGPPPKTQYF. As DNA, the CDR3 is TGCAGTGCTAGCGGGGGACCCCCCCCAAAGACCCAGTACTTC.

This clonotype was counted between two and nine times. CDR3 DNA sequence: TGTGCCAGCAGCCCACCCGGCCGGGCGGCTGGCTACACCTTC. Amino acid sequence: CASSPPGRAAGYTF. V is TRBV7-9 and J is TRBJ1-2; D gene unclear. Germline V gene data show CDR1 as SEHNR and CDR2 as FQNEAQ (reference sequence). V was trimmed by 5 bases and J by 7 bases, leaving 17 bases between them. The CDR3 extends over 14 amino acids. The full variable domain, completed using reference TRBV7-9 and TRBJ1-2, is DTGVSQNPRHKITKRGQNVTFRCDPISEHNRLYWYRQTLGQGPEFLTYFQNEAQLEKSRLLSDRFSAERPKGSFSTLEIQRTEQGDSAMYLCASSPPGRAAGYTFGSGTRLTVV.

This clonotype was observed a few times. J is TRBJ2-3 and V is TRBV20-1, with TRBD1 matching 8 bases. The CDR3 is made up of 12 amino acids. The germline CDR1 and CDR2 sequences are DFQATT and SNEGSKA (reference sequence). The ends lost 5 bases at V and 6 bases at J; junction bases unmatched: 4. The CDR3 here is CSADRGRDTQYF. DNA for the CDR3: TGCAGTGCTGACAGGGGTAGGGATACGCAGTATTTT.

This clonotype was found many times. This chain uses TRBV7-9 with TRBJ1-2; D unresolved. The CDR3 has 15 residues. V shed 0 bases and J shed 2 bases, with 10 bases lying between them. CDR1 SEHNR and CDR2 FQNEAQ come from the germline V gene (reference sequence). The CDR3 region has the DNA TGTGCCAGCAGCTTAGCGGTGGGATTGAACTATGGCTACACCTTC. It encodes CASSLAVGLNYGYTF.

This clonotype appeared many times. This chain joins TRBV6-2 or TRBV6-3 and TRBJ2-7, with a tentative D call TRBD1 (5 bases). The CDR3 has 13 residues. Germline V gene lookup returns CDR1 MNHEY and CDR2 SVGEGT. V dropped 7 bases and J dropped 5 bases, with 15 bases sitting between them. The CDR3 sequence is CASTWQGNHEQYF. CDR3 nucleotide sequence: TGTGCCAGCACCTGGCAGGGTAACCACGAGCAGTACTTC.

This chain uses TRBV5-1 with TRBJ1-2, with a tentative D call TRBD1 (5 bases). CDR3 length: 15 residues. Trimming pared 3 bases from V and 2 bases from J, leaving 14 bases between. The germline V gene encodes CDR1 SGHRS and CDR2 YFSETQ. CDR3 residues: CASSSMGLQNYGYTF. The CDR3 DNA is TGCGCCAGCAGCTCCATGGGACTGCAGAACTATGGCTACACCTTC.

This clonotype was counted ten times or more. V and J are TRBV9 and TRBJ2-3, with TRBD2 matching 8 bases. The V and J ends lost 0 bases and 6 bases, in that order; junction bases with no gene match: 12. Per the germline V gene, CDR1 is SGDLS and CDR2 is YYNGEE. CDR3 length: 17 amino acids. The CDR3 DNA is TGTGCCAGCAGCGTAGGAATAGCGGGGTCAACTGACGATACGCAGTATTTT. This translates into CASSVGIAGSTDDTQYF.

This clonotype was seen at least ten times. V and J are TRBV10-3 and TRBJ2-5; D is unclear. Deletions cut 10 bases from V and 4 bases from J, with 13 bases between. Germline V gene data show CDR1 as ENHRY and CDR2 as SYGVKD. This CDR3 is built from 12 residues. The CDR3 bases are TGTGCCACCGCCCTTAACATAGAGACCCAGTACTTC. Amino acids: CATALNIETQYF.

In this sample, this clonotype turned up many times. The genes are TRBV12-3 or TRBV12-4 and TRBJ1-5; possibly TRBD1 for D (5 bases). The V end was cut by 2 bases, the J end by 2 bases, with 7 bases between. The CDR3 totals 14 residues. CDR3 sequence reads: CASSLQGRNQPQHF. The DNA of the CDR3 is TGTGCCAGCAGTTTACAGGGACGCAATCAGCCCCAGCATTTT.

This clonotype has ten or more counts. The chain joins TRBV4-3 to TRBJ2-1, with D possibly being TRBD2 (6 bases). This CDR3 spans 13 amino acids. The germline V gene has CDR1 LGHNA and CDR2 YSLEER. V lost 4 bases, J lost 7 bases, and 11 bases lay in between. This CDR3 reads CASSPTSLNEQFF. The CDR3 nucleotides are TGCGCCAGCAGCCCGACTAGTCTGAATGAGCAGTTCTTC.

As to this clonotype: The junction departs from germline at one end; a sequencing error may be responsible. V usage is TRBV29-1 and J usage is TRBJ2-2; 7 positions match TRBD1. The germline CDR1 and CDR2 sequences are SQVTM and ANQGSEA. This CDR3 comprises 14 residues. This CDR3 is CSVSTGSNTGELFF. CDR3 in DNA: TGCAGCGTTTCGACAGGGTCGAACACTGGGGAGCTGTTTTTT.

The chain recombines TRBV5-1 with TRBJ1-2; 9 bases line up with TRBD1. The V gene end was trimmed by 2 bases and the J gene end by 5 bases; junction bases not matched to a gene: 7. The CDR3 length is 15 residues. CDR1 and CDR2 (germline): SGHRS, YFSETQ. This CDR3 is CASSLGGDREYGYTF. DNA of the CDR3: TGCGCCAGCAGCTTAGGAGGGGACAGGGAGTATGGCTACACCTTC.